This T cell receptor beta chain comes out of a study of technical replicates of blood from a few donors (TCRdb year 2017). CDR1 and CDR2 (KGHSH, LQKENI) derive from the germline V gene. From the cysteine up to the phenylalanine, the CDR3 has a length of 18 residues. The only DNA kept is the CDR3, 54 bases in frame from the first base. Trimming removed 3 bases from V and 4 bases from J, leaving 19 bases between the germline ends. Preparation of the library involved the immunoSEQ multiplex PCR assay. TCRdb took this table from immuneACCESS and kept in-frame rearrangements with V and J called. Such tables lack part of the clones; where checked against another copy, unresolved V genes explain under half of the gap, and the rest is unexplained. The sample records some 82,000 clones, around 97% of which are singletons. 0.15% to 0.2% of the sample lies in the top ten. Regarding this clone: Its cognate antigen has yet to be identified. No base quality values were provided; no much bigger clone lies one nucleotide off.

This TCR was recovered from a human donor in good health. Sequencing input: T cells isolated from PBMCs. This chain joins TRBV18 to TRBJ2-6, with no reliable assignment of the D segment. CDR3 reads: CASSPNRVSNAGANVLTF. The DNA reads TGTGCCAGCTCACCTAACCGGGTATCCAACGCCGGGGCCAACGTCCTGACTTTC.